One sample yielded the 13 T cell receptor beta chains listed below, sequenced in a study of cytomegalovirus exposure and HLA in healthy donors. The study ran its PCR with 60 Vbeta and 13 Jbeta primers. Generated by immunoSEQ multiplex PCR, the TCRdb table keeps only in-frame clones and is missing some. The table records 150,000 to 200,000 clones, 85% of them present only once. Specimen: PBMCs. Receptors were obtained from a boy aged 2-9 years in good health and CMV-seronegative.

This chain joins TRBV7-2 and TRBJ1-5; D perhaps matches TRBD1 (5 bases). Germline assignment: CDR1 SGHTA and CDR2 FQGNSA. The CDR3 has 14 amino acids. V gave up 2 bases and J gave up 4 bases, with 9 bases separating them. CDR3 amino acids: CASSLYTGNQPQHF. The CDR3, as DNA: TGTGCCAGCAGCTTATATACAGGAAATCAGCCCCAGCATTTT.

A single count supports this clone. The V gene is TRBV28, the J gene TRBJ2-2, with 7 bases matching TRBD1. Trimming removed 6 bases from V and 6 bases from J; junction bases left unmatched: 19. Germline values: CDR1 MDHEN, CDR2 SYDVKM. CDR3 length equals 18 residues. For the CDR3, the DNA is TGTGCCAGCAGATTTCCCTATCGGGACAGCGTTCTGCCCGGGGAGCTGTTTTTT. Translated: CASRFPYRDSVLPGELFF.

The chain combines TRBV28 with TRBJ2-1; 11 nucleotides agree with TRBD2. Germline CDR1 reads MDHEN; CDR2 reads SYDVKM. J was trimmed by 6 bases and V by 0 bases; bases with no gene match: 4. The CDR3 has 16 amino acids. This CDR3 is CASSLWGGTSGNEQFF. The CDR3 DNA is TGTGCCAGCAGTTTATGGGGGGGGACTAGCGGCAATGAGCAGTTCTTC.

The chain joins TRBV5-6 to TRBJ1-3; the match to TRBD1 covers 8 bases. The V and J ends lost 4 bases and 3 bases, in that order; junction bases with no gene match: 6. The CDR3 covers 15 residues. Germline V gene data show CDR1 as SGHDT and CDR2 as YYEEEE. The CDR3 spells CASSTAGGFGNTIYF. As DNA, the CDR3 is TGTGCCAGCAGCACGGCAGGGGGCTTTGGAAACACCATATATTTT.

The chain links TRBV5-1 to TRBJ2-1, with D possibly matching TRBD1 (6 bases). This CDR3 is built from 13 residues. Germline CDR1 reads SGHRS; CDR2 reads YFSETQ. V was trimmed by 0 bases and J by 9 bases, leaving 10 bases between them. The CDR3 sequence is CASSLAGAREQFF. CDR3 DNA: TGCGCCAGCAGCTTGGCAGGGGCCCGTGAGCAGTTCTTC.

This rearrangement joins TRBV28 to TRBJ1-2; 7 bases agree with TRBD1. The CDR3 length is 17 residues. Germline V lookup: CDR1 MDHEN, CDR2 SYDVKM. V was pared by 4 bases and J by 8 bases, with 19 bases of the junction left unmatched. As DNA, the CDR3 is TGTGCCAGCAGTTGGAACCCACAGGGGCTAATACCGGACGGCTACACCTTC. Its translation is CASSWNPQGLIPDGYTF.

The gene calls are TRBV9 and TRBJ2-1; possibly TRBD2 for D (6 bases). Germline-derived CDR1 and CDR2 are SGDLS and YYNGEE. V was pared by 3 bases and J by 3 bases, with 16 bases between. This CDR3 has 16 residues. CDR3 sequence: CASSGPGGSGYNEQFF. CDR3 coding DNA: TGTGCCAGCAGCGGACCCGGGGGTAGCGGCTACAATGAGCAGTTCTTC.

The chain carries TRBV7-8 and TRBJ2-3; 9 nucleotides agree with TRBD1. CDR3 size: 16 residues. From germline, CDR1 is SGHVS and CDR2 FQNEAQ. The V and J ends lost 5 bases and 2 bases, in that order; junction bases with no gene match: 8. This chain's CDR3 is CASSETGQGDTDTQYF. The CDR3 DNA is TGTGCCAGCAGCGAGACGGGACAGGGCGACACAGATACGCAGTATTTT.

The J gene is TRBJ2-3, the V gene TRBV19, with TRBD1 matching over 8 bases. Looked up from germline, CDR1 is LNHDA and CDR2 is SQIVND (reference sequence). The V segment lost 4 bases and the J segment 3 bases; nucleotides outside the gene matches: 0. The CDR3 extends over 13 amino acids. CDR3 sequence: CASSNRGTDTQYF. Here the CDR3 DNA reads TGTGCCAGTAGTAACAGGGGGACAGATACGCAGTATTTT.

The chain employs TRBV19 and TRBJ2-5; weak D call: TRBD2 (6 bases). The CDR3 extends over 16 amino acids. Trimming took 5 bases from V and 0 from J, leaving 16 bases between them. The V gene's germline CDR1 is LNHDA and CDR2 SQIVND (reference sequence). The CDR3 nucleotides read TGTGCCAGTAGTGTACACAAGGCGGGGAACCAAGAGACCCAGTACTTC. Its translation is CASSVHKAGNQETQYF.

The CDR3 DNA follows: TGTGCCAGCAGTGAAGTCGAGGACAGGCCCTACGAGCAGTACGTC. Translated, it gives CASSEVEDRPYEQYV. The rearrangement joins TRBV2 to TRBJ2-7, with 7 bases aligning to TRBD1. The germline gives CDR1 SNHLY, CDR2 FYNNEI. V lost 1 base, J lost 2 bases, and 5 bases stayed unmatched. This CDR3 region has 15 residues.

The chain links TRBV4-2 to TRBJ2-5, with TRBD1 identical over 9 bases. Losses at the gene ends were 6 bases for V and 1 base for J; bases not matched to a gene: 18. CDR3 size: 19 residues. Germline-derived CDR1 and CDR2 are LGHNA and YNFKEQ. The CDR3 region has the DNA TGTGCCAGCAGTCACACAGGGGGCGGGGGAATAGCGGCCCAAGAGACCCAGTACTTC. This translates into CASSHTGGGGIAAQETQYF.

This chain joins TRBV28 and TRBJ2-7, with 12 nucleotides matching TRBD1. Losses at the gene ends were 5 bases for V and 3 bases for J; bases not matched to a gene: 8. The CDR3 contains 16 residues. Germline lookup yields CDR1 MDHEN and CDR2 SYDVKM. CDR3 DNA: TGTGCCAGCAGTGGGACAGGGGGCTCAAGCTTCTACGAGCAGTACGTC. Translation: CASSGTGGSSFYEQYV.